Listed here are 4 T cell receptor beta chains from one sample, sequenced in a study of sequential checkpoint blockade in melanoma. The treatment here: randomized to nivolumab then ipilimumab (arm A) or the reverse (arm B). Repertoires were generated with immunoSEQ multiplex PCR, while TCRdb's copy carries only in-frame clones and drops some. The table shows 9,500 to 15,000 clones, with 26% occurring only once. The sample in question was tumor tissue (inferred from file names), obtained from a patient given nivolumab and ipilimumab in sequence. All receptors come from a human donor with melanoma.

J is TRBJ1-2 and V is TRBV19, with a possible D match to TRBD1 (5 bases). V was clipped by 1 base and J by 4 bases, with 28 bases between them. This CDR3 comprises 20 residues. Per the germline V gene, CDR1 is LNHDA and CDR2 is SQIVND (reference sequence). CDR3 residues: CASSIGDGTTIQPAIYGYTF. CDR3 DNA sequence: TGTGCCAGTAGTATAGGGGATGGGACCACCATCCAACCCGCAATCTATGGCTACACCTTC.

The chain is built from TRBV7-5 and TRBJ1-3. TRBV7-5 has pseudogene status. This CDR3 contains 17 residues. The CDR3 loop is CASSFIPRDFSGNTIYF. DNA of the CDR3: TGTGCCAGCAGCTTTATCCCCCGGGACTTCTCTGGAAACACCATATATTTT.

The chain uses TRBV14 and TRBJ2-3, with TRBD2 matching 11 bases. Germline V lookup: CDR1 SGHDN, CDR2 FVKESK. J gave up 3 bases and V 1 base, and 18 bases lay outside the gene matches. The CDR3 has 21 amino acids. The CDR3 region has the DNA TGTGCCAGCAGCCAAGCGGGACTAGCGGTCCCCCGTTGGTTGGGGACAGATACGCAGTATTTT. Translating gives CASSQAGLAVPRWLGTDTQYF.

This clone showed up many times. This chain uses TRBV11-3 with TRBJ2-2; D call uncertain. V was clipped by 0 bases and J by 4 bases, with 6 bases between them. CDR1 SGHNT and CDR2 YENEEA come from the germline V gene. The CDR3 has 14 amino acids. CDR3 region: CASSLDASTGELFF. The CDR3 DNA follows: TGTGCCAGCAGCTTAGACGCCAGCACCGGGGAGCTGTTTTTT.